One sample yielded the 31 T cell receptor beta chains listed below, sequenced in a study of blood T cell repertoires in COVID-19. Only in-frame clones appear in the TCRdb table, and some are missing; sequencing was by immunoSEQ multiplex PCR. Found here are 75,000 to 100,000 clones, around 87% of them singletons; the top ten hold less than 20%. Sequenced sample: peripheral blood. The source is a human donor in a cohort sampled during active COVID-19.

The chain combines TRBV13 with TRBJ1-1; 8 nucleotides agree with TRBD1. Per the germline V gene, CDR1 is PRHDT and CDR2 is FYEKMQ (reference sequence). V lost 0 bases and J lost 2; bases outside the gene matches: 14. The CDR3 totals 19 residues. CDR3 residues: CASSLGKGQEFYANTEAFF. CDR3 nucleotide sequence: TGTGCCAGCAGCTTAGGAAAGGGACAGGAATTTTATGCAAACACTGAAGCTTTCTTT.

This chain uses TRBV29-1 with TRBJ2-5, with 13 positions matching TRBD2. The CDR3 length is 16 residues. Germline V gene sequence: CDR1 SQVTM, CDR2 ANQGSEA. The ends lost 2 bases at V and 2 bases at J; junction bases unmatched: 5. The chain's CDR3 is CSVEWTSGSLQETQYF. CDR3 DNA: TGCAGCGTTGAATGGACTAGCGGGAGCTTACAAGAGACCCAGTACTTC.

The V gene is TRBV28, the J gene TRBJ2-6, with TRBD2 matching over 7 bases. Germline V gene lookup returns CDR1 MDHEN and CDR2 SYDVKM. Unmatched junction bases numbered 1, after V lost 2 bases and J lost 0 bases. The length of the CDR3 is 16 residues. The chain's CDR3 is CASSLGRGSGANVLTF. CDR3 coding DNA: TGTGCCAGCAGTTTAGGGAGGGGCTCTGGGGCCAACGTCCTGACTTTC.

The chain is built from TRBV28 and TRBJ2-7; D is possibly TRBD1 (6 bases). In germline, CDR1 is MDHEN, CDR2 SYDVKM. The V end was cut by 2 bases, the J end by 2 bases, with 13 bases between. The CDR3 sequence is 15 residues long. The CDR3 is CASSLRDTTTYEQYF. For the CDR3, the DNA is TGTGCCAGCAGTTTAAGGGACACCACTACCTACGAGCAGTACTTC.

This chain joins TRBV7-3 and TRBJ2-3; no clear D. Trimming cost V 5 bases and J 4 bases, with 16 bases left between them. Germline CDR1 reads SGHTA; CDR2 reads FQGTGA. CDR3 length: 15 residues. The CDR3 sequence: CASSPYLSASDTQYF. Here the CDR3 DNA reads TGTGCCAGCAGCCCCTATCTCAGCGCCTCAGATACGCAGTATTTT. Drawing the rest from reference TRBV7-3 and TRBJ2-3, the complete variable domain is GAGVSQTPSNKVTEKGKYVELRCDPISGHTALYWYRQSLGQGPEFLIYFQGTGAADDSGLPNDRFFAVRPEGSVSTLKIQRTERGDSAVYLCASSPYLSASDTQYFGPGTRLTVL.

The chain carries TRBV7-9 and TRBJ1-2, with 11 bases identical to TRBD1. The CDR3 has 14 residues. V was pared by 4 bases and J by 7 bases, with 5 bases of the junction left unmatched. Germline V CDR1 and CDR2: SEHNR, FQNEAQ (reference sequence). The CDR3 nucleotides are TGTGCCAGCAGCTCGCGGACAGGGGGCCTTGGCTACACCTTC. Translating it yields CASSSRTGGLGYTF.

This clone has a single count. The chain uses TRBV5-6 and TRBJ2-7, with TRBD1 identical over 9 bases. The CDR3 is made up of 14 amino acids. Trimming removed 2 bases from V and 10 bases from J; junction bases left unmatched: 10. Germline loops: CDR1 SGHDT, CDR2 YYEEEE. The chain's CDR3 is CASSLRTGAALQYF. DNA of the CDR3: TGTGCCAGCAGCTTAAGGACAGGGGCCGCACTACAGTACTTC.

The V gene is TRBV2, the J gene TRBJ1-2, with D hard to call. Trimming removed 6 bases from V and 0 bases from J, with 8 bases in between. The CDR3 has 13 residues. The germline gives CDR1 SNHLY, CDR2 FYNNEI. The CDR3 bases are TGTGCCAGCAGAGGACTGTCTAACTATGGCTACACCTTC. As protein: CASRGLSNYGYTF.

The V and J genes are TRBV6-5 and TRBJ1-1, with 7 bases lining up with TRBD1. The CDR3 has 14 residues. Germline values: CDR1 MNHEY, CDR2 SVGAGI. Trimming took 6 bases from V and 2 from J; bases not matched to a gene: 6. CDR3 amino acids: CASRRTGENTEAFF. DNA for the CDR3: TGTGCCAGCAGGAGGACAGGTGAAAACACTGAAGCTTTCTTT.

The chain uses TRBV19 and TRBJ2-1; D is perhaps TRBD2 (6 bases). Trimming removed 4 bases at V and 3 bases at J, with 16 bases between. The CDR3 is 16 residues long. Germline CDR1 LNHDA, CDR2 SQIVND (reference sequence). Here the CDR3 reads CASSNYWEVGYNEQFF. Written as DNA, the CDR3 is TGTGCCAGTAGTAATTATTGGGAGGTCGGCTACAATGAGCAGTTCTTC. Complete variable domain (other parts from reference TRBV19 and TRBJ2-1): DGGITQSPKYLFRKEGQNVTLSCEQNLNHDAMYWYRQDPGQGLRLIYYSQIVNDFQKGDIAEGYSVSREKKESFPLTVTSAQKNPTAFYLCASSNYWEVGYNEQFFGPGTRLTVL.

The chain carries TRBV7-9 and TRBJ2-1, with 15 bases lining up with TRBD2. With V trimmed by 5 bases and J by 6 bases, 8 bases remained unmatched. The V gene's germline CDR1 is SEHNR and CDR2 FQNEAQ (reference sequence). The CDR3 is made up of 17 amino acids. The CDR3 nucleotides are TGTGCCAGCAGCCCCCGGACTAGCGGGGGGGCCGGCAATGAGCAGTTCTTC. Amino acid sequence: CASSPRTSGGAGNEQFF.

This clone was detected a few times. J is TRBJ1-1 and V is TRBV5-5; tentative D call: TRBD1 (5 bases). This CDR3 comprises 13 residues. Germline-derived CDR1 and CDR2 are SGHKS and YYEKEE (reference sequence). Trimming took off 1 base at V and 8 bases at J, with 12 bases between the two ends. Here the CDR3 reads CASSLSVTAEAFF. The DNA of the CDR3 is TGTGCCAGCAGCTTGTCGGTGACAGCAGAAGCTTTCTTT.

The J gene is TRBJ2-5, the V gene TRBV12-5; 8 bases fit TRBD1. The V gene end was trimmed by 0 bases and the J gene end by 4 bases; junction bases not matched to a gene: 7. This CDR3 comprises 16 residues. Per the germline V gene, CDR1 is LGHNT and CDR2 is FRNRAP. The CDR3 DNA sequence: TGTGCTAGTGGTTTGGTGACAGGGGCTCTGGGAGAGACCCAGTACTTC. Translated: CASGLVTGALGETQYF.

V gene TRBV4-2 combines with J gene TRBJ2-7, with TRBD1 matching over 9 bases. This CDR3 is 16 amino acids long. Germline V CDR1 and CDR2: LGHNA, YNFKEQ. Unmatched junction bases numbered 6, after V lost 0 bases and J lost 3 bases. CDR3 sequence reads: CASSQDRRTGDYEQYF. In nucleotides, the CDR3 is TGTGCCAGCAGCCAAGACCGACGGACAGGGGACTACGAGCAGTACTTC.

The genes are TRBV6-1 and TRBJ1-5; the D is unclear. CDR1 and CDR2 from the germline V gene are MNHNS and SASEGT. Trimming took off 3 bases at V and 3 bases at J, with 12 bases between the two ends. CDR3 size: 15 residues. The chain's CDR3 is CASSESGRDNQPQHF. In DNA form, the CDR3 reads TGTGCCAGCAGTGAGTCAGGTCGAGACAATCAGCCCCAGCATTTT.

The J gene is TRBJ2-1, the V gene TRBV11-2; D perhaps matches TRBD2 (6 bases). The CDR3 runs to 12 residues. The V end lost 8 bases, the J end lost 4 bases, and 9 bases lay between the germline ends. The germline gives CDR1 SGHAT, CDR2 FQNNGV. CDR3 loop: CASSSVYNEQFF. The CDR3 coding sequence is TGTGCCAGCTCTAGCGTATACAATGAGCAGTTCTTC.

V and J are TRBV4-3 and TRBJ2-7; D is uncertain. The CDR3 is 13 residues long. The germline gives CDR1 LGHNA, CDR2 YSLEER. Trimming removed 10 bases at V and 2 bases at J, with 15 bases between. CDR3 loop: CATHLGFAYEQYF. In DNA form, the CDR3 reads TGCGCCACCCACCTTGGCTTCGCCTACGAGCAGTACTTC.

This chain uses TRBV10-3 with TRBJ1-4; 10 bases align to TRBD1. The CDR3 is 16 amino acids. CDR1 and CDR2 (germline): ENHRY, SYGVKD. J lost 8 bases, V lost 8 bases, and 14 bases had no gene match. For the CDR3, the DNA is TGTGCCATCTCACGATCCGGGACAGGGGAAAGAGAAAAACTGTTTTTT. It specifies CAISRSGTGEREKLFF.

This clone has more than one count but fewer than ten. The chain uses TRBV19 and TRBJ1-5, with D tentatively TRBD1 (6 bases). The V gene lost 3 bases and the J gene lost 5 bases, with 11 bases spanning the gap. The CDR3 has 14 amino acids. Germline V gene data show CDR1 as LNHDA and CDR2 as SQIVND (reference sequence). CDR3 loop: CASSMVQGDQPQHF. CDR3 in DNA: TGTGCCAGTAGTATGGTACAGGGAGATCAGCCCCAGCATTTT.

The J gene is TRBJ2-1, the V gene TRBV6-5, with D possibly being TRBD1 (5 bases). The CDR3 runs 15 residues. Germline V lookup: CDR1 MNHEY, CDR2 SVGAGI. V gave up 3 bases and J gave up 0 bases, with 9 bases separating them. The CDR3 reads CASSYRQSSYNEQFF. In nucleotides, the CDR3 is TGTGCCAGCAGTTATCGACAGAGCTCCTACAATGAGCAGTTCTTC.

This clone has a single count. The rearrangement joins TRBV19 to TRBJ1-2; no clear D. Germline V CDR1 and CDR2: LNHDA, SQIVND (reference sequence). Deletions cut 3 bases from V and 4 bases from J, with 12 bases between. The CDR3 is 14 residues long. CDR3 nucleotides: TGTGCCAGTAGTATTGGCGTAACGGGCTATGGCTACACCTTC. Encoded protein: CASSIGVTGYGYTF.

The chain is built from TRBV19 and TRBJ2-1; D remains ambiguous. V dropped 5 bases and J dropped 2 bases, with 10 bases sitting between them. This CDR3 spans 14 amino acids. Germline V gives CDR1 LNHDA, CDR2 SQIVND (reference sequence). DNA for the CDR3: TGTGCCAGTAGTGTTGACTGGGCCTACAATGAGCAGTTCTTC. Protein sequence: CASSVDWAYNEQFF. Filled out from reference TRBV19 and TRBJ2-1, the complete variable domain reads DGGITQSPKYLFRKEGQNVTLSCEQNLNHDAMYWYRQDPGQGLRLIYYSQIVNDFQKGDIAEGYSVSREKKESFPLTVTSAQKNPTAFYLCASSVDWAYNEQFFGPGTRLTVL.

The chain uses TRBV4-1 and TRBJ1-4, with 8 bases aligning to TRBD1. V shed 2 bases and J 0 bases; nucleotides not matched to a gene: 5. Looked up from germline, CDR1 is MGHRA and CDR2 is YSYEKL. The CDR3 has 17 amino acids. The CDR3 sequence is CASSQNRQGPTNEKLFF. Here the CDR3 DNA reads TGCGCCAGCAGCCAAAACAGACAGGGGCCAACTAATGAAAAACTGTTTTTT.

The CDR3 sequence: CASSLPQGLAGANVLTF. The CDR3 DNA follows: TGTGCCAGCAGTTTACCCCAGGGGCTGGCTGGGGCCAACGTCCTGACTTTC. J is TRBJ2-6 and V is TRBV28; TRBD1 is a possible D gene (6 bases). The germline gives CDR1 MDHEN, CDR2 SYDVKM. V was trimmed by 2 bases and J by 2 bases, leaving 13 bases between them. The CDR3 extends over 17 amino acids.

J is TRBJ2-1 and V is TRBV19, with TRBD2 matching over 7 bases. The CDR3 has 16 residues. V lost 1 base to trimming and J lost 4 bases; unmatched junction nucleotides: 7. Germline V gene lookup returns CDR1 LNHDA and CDR2 SQIVND (reference sequence). CDR3 nucleotides: TGTGCCAGTAGTATAGGGGCGGGAGTAGTATACAATGAGCAGTTCTTC. Its translation: CASSIGAGVVYNEQFF. The variable domain in full, completed from reference TRBV19 and TRBJ2-1, reads DGGITQSPKYLFRKEGQNVTLSCEQNLNHDAMYWYRQDPGQGLRLIYYSQIVNDFQKGDIAEGYSVSREKKESFPLTVTSAQKNPTAFYLCASSIGAGVVYNEQFFGPGTRLTVL.

This clone was observed a single time. The V call is TRBV6-5, the J call TRBJ2-7; 8 bases align to TRBD1. V gave up 6 bases and J gave up 0 bases; unmatched junction bases: 4. In germline, CDR1 is MNHEY, CDR2 SVGAGI. The CDR3 has 14 amino acids. The CDR3 DNA reads as TGTGCCAGCAGAATGACAGGGGCCTCCTACGAGCAGTACTTC. The encoded protein is CASRMTGASYEQYF.

This chain joins TRBV5-1 and TRBJ1-1; 7 bases fit TRBD1. The CDR3 totals 17 residues. The V and J ends lost 4 bases and 0 bases, in that order; junction bases with no gene match: 12. In germline, CDR1 is SGHRS, CDR2 YFSETQ. The CDR3 here is CASSLRDSHRMNTEAFF. As DNA, the CDR3 is TGCGCCAGCAGCCTAAGGGACAGCCACCGAATGAACACTGAAGCTTTCTTT.

This rearrangement joins TRBV14 to TRBJ2-1, with 12 bases lining up with TRBD2. The CDR3 sequence is 16 residues long. Trimming cost V 4 bases and J 5 bases; bases outside gene matches: 6. Germline CDR1 and CDR2: SGHDN and FVKESK. The DNA of the CDR3 is TGTGCCAGCAGCCTCCTCACTAGCGGGGGGCACAATGAGCAGTTCTTC. It yields the protein CASSLLTSGGHNEQFF.

The V and J genes are TRBV9 and TRBJ2-7, with 7 nucleotides matching TRBD1. This CDR3 comprises 14 residues. The germline V gene encodes CDR1 SGDLS and CDR2 YYNGEE. After removal of 4 bases from V and 2 bases from J, the junction contained 6 bases not matched to a gene. The CDR3 loop is CASSPRGQTYEQYF. For the CDR3, the DNA is TGTGCCAGCAGCCCCAGGGGACAGACCTACGAGCAGTACTTC.

The chain uses TRBV7-2 and TRBJ2-1; 7 bases align to TRBD2. The CDR3 sequence is 15 residues long. Germline CDR1 and CDR2: SGHTA and FQGNSA. With V trimmed by 2 bases and J by 10 bases, 11 bases remained unmatched. In DNA form, the CDR3 reads TGTGCCAGCAGCTTATCGGCTAGCGGACCCATGGAGCAGTTCTTC. As protein: CASSLSASGPMEQFF.

This clone turned up a few times. This sequence joins TRBV9 and TRBJ1-6; TRBD1 is a possible D gene (5 bases). This CDR3 has 15 amino acids. With 0 bases removed from V and 10 bases from J, the gap between germline ends came to 14 bases. CDR1 is SGDLS, CDR2 YYNGEE, per germline. The CDR3 loop reads CASSVGVAGSSPLHF. The CDR3 DNA reads TGTGCCAGCAGCGTAGGGGTCGCAGGGTCCTCACCCCTCCACTTT.